These T cell receptor beta chains were read from a single sample in a study of CD8 T cells in Susac syndrome. TCRdb ran MiXCR on the immunoSEQ multiplex PCR reads and lists one entry per CDR3 protein. The data contain 200,000 or so distinct CDR3 sequences, 80% to 95% of them singletons. The sample consisted of CD8+ T cells from PBMCs. These TCRs come from a human donor with multiple sclerosis. The CDR3 runs from the conserved cysteine through the conserved F or W. A D gene is named only where the DNA matches it firmly. The size field is filled for only some rows; it gives once, few, many or a size class.

j_gene	d_gene	abundance	v_gene	CDR3nt	CDR3aa
TRBJ2-7	NA	NA	TRBV12-5	TGTGCTAGTGGTTTGGCCCCTCCCGCGGCGCCCAGCTCCTACGAGCAGTACTTC	CASGLAPPAAPSSYEQYF
TRBJ2-7	TRBD1	NA	TRBV6-5	TGTGCCAGCAGTTACTACGCCCCGGGACAGGGGGCGGCTAGCTCCTACGAGCAGTACTTC	CASSYYAPGQGAASSYEQYF
TRBJ1-1	NA	NA	TRBV30	TGTGCCTGGAGTGTTCCCCGGGGAGCTTTCTTT	CAWSVPRGAFF
TRBJ2-1	NA	NA	TRBV6-6	TGTGCCAGCACGGCCCGGCTGGATGAGCAGTTCTTC	CASTARLDEQFF
TRBJ2-7	NA	NA	TRBV5-6	TGTGCCAGCAGACGTACAGGGCTACGGGCCGAGCAGTACTTC	CASRRTGLRAEQYF
TRBJ1-1	NA	NA	TRBV20-1	TGCACCGCGGGAGGGACTGAAGCTTTCTTT	CTAGGTEAFF
TRBJ2-1	TRBD2	NA	TRBV20-1	TGCAGTGCTAGAGATACGACTAGCGGGAGAGGCGAGCAGTTCTTC	CSARDTTSGRGEQFF
TRBJ2-7	NA	NA	TRBV7-6	TGTGCCAGCAGCTTATTGCCCTTAGGAGGGGCCAGCTACGAGCAGTACTTC	CASSLLPLGGASYEQYF
TRBJ2-1	NA	NA	TRBV6-5	TGTGCCAGCAGTTACGGTTCGGAGAGCTCCTACAATGAGCAGTTCTTC	CASSYGSESSYNEQFF
TRBJ1-2	NA	few	TRBV9	TGTGCCAGCAGCGGCAGACAGGTCTACACCTTC	CASSGRQVYTF
TRBJ2-4	NA	NA	TRBV5-6	TGTGCCAGCAGCTCATATCTAGCCAAAAACATTCAGTACTTC	CASSSYLAKNIQYF
TRBJ2-5	TRBD1	NA	TRBV27	TGTGCCAGCAGTTTGCGAGGGGGCATCGAGACCCAGTACTTC	CASSLRGGIETQYF
TRBJ1-1	NA	NA	TRBV10-3	TGTGCCATCAGTGAAGGTGCATCGAACACTGAAGCTTTCTTT	CAISEGASNTEAFF
TRBJ2-5	TRBD1	NA	TRBV24-1	TGTGCCACCAGTGATGGGGACAGGGGGATCCAAGAGACCCAGTACTTC	CATSDGDRGIQETQYF
TRBJ2-2	NA	once	TRBV7-8	TGTGCCAGCAGCTCCCCTGACCCGGGCTGGGAGCTGTTTTTT	CASSSPDPGWELFF
TRBJ2-6	NA	NA	TRBV10-3	TGTGCCATCAGTGATCCGTCTGGGGCCAACGTCCTGACTTTC	CAISDPSGANVLTF
TRBJ2-7	NA	NA	TRBV10-3	TGTGCCATCAGTGAGTCAGGGGGGTACGAGCAGTACTTC	CAISESGGYEQYF
TRBJ2-1	NA	NA	TRBV9	TGTGCCAGCAGCCCCAGGGACTATGAGCAGTTCTTC	CASSPRDYEQFF
TRBJ2-1	NA	NA	TRBV15	TGTGCCACCAGCAGAGATACCAGTACCTATGAGCAGTTCTTC	CATSRDTSTYEQFF
TRBJ1-2	TRBD1	NA	TRBV20-1	TGCAGTGCTGATTTAGGACAGGAGAACTATGGCTACACCTTC	CSADLGQENYGYTF
TRBJ1-2	TRBD1	NA	TRBV7-9	TGTGCCAGCAGCCCACCCGGACAGGGTCATGGCTACACCTTC	CASSPPGQGHGYTF
TRBJ1-2	NA	NA	TRBV12-3/TRBV12-4	TGTGCCAGCACTGGAAGAGCTGACAGGTTTGGTGGCTACACCTTC	CASTGRADRFGGYTF
TRBJ1-5	NA	NA	TRBV27	TGTGCCAGCAGTTTAGGGGGGGTACCTCAGCCCCAGCATTTT	CASSLGGVPQPQHF
TRBJ2-5	NA	once	TRBV12-3/TRBV12-4	TGTGCCAGCAGTACGTTTATTGGGGAGACCCAGTACTTC	CASSTFIGETQYF